This entry lists 20 T cell receptor beta chains sequenced from one sample in a study of T cell clones after liver transplantation. The data were produced by immunoSEQ multiplex PCR, yet TCRdb's version contains in-frame clones alone and is incomplete. The sample holds about 53,000 clones, 65% to 85% seen once. The material was CD4+ T cells from blood, obtained before liver transplant. The receptors derive from a human donor who received a liver transplant.

The V gene is TRBV6-5, the J gene TRBJ1-5; tentatively, D is TRBD1 (5 bases). V was shortened by 6 bases and J by 0 bases, with 12 bases between the two germline ends. Germline V gives CDR1 MNHEY, CDR2 SVGAGI. This CDR3 has 15 amino acids. The CDR3 nucleotides are TGTGCCAGCAGACCCCCAGGGAGTAGCAATCAGCCCCAGCATTTT. It is translated as CASRPPGSSNQPQHF.

This clone was counted only a few times. This chain uses TRBV7-2 with TRBJ1-1; D is undetermined. V was cut by 5 bases and J by 4 bases, with 8 bases left in between. The germline V gene has CDR1 SGHTA and CDR2 FQGNSA. This CDR3 is 12 amino acids long. The CDR3 region has the DNA TGTGCCAGCAGCGCAGGTTTCACTGAAGCTTTCTTT. This encodes CASSAGFTEAFF.

The rearrangement uses TRBV9 and TRBJ2-5; 7 bases map to TRBD2. The J segment lost 5 bases and the V segment lost 3 bases, leaving 16 bases of the junction unmatched. CDR1 is SGDLS and CDR2 is YYNGEE in the germline V gene. The CDR3 covers 17 residues. As DNA, the CDR3 is TGTGCCAGCAGCGCCCACGCATTCCAGCGGGGCGGTGAGACCCAGTACTTC. Translating it yields CASSAHAFQRGGETQYF.

This clone came up once. The chain employs TRBV6-1 and TRBJ2-1; TRBD1 matches at 9 bases. In germline, CDR1 is MNHNS, CDR2 SASEGT. Trimming cost V 6 bases and J 8 bases; bases outside gene matches: 5. This CDR3 contains 13 residues. CDR3 bases: TGTGCCAGCAGAAGGGACAGGGCCGATGAGCAGTTCTTC. Translation: CASRRDRADEQFF.

This chain connects TRBV7-2 to TRBJ2-7; D gene ambiguous. CDR1 and CDR2 from the germline V gene are SGHTA and FQGNSA. The CDR3 spans 13 residues. V dropped 2 bases and J dropped 6 bases, with 11 bases sitting between them. CDR3 DNA sequence: TGTGCCAGCAGCTTATATCCCTCCAGCGAGCAGTACTTC. Its protein product is CASSLYPSSEQYF.

The chain has TRBV7-2 and TRBJ1-6; D not resolved. Trimming took 7 bases from V and 7 from J, leaving 17 bases between them. Per germline, CDR1 SGHTA and CDR2 FQGNSA. This CDR3 comprises 15 residues. The CDR3 loop is CASTLNFRTNSPLHF. The CDR3 region has the DNA TGTGCCAGCACACTTAATTTTAGGACGAATTCACCCCTCCACTTT.

This clone has just a few counts. The V gene is TRBV28, the J gene TRBJ1-5, with 11 positions matching TRBD1. The V and J ends lost 7 bases and 5 bases, in that order; junction bases with no gene match: 10. The CDR3 has 16 amino acids. The germline V gene has CDR1 MDHEN and CDR2 SYDVKM. The CDR3 here is CASTPGTGGRYQPQHF. Here the CDR3 DNA reads TGTGCCAGCACCCCCGGGACAGGGGGTCGTTATCAGCCCCAGCATTTT.

This clone has a handful of counts. The chain uses TRBV14 and TRBJ1-1, with 11 positions matching TRBD1. From germline, CDR1 is SGHDN and CDR2 FVKESK. CDR3 length: 14 amino acids. The junction had 2 bases not matched to a gene; V was cut back by 4 bases and J by 4 bases. The CDR3 is CASSPGQGGTEAFF. Written as DNA, the CDR3 is TGTGCCAGCAGCCCGGGACAGGGGGGCACTGAAGCTTTCTTT.

The V and J genes are TRBV5-4 and TRBJ2-2, with 9 nucleotides matching TRBD2. The CDR3 has 16 amino acids. V was clipped by 0 bases and J by 3 bases; unmatched bases: 3. The germline V gene has CDR1 SGHNT and CDR2 YYREEE (reference sequence). In nucleotides, the CDR3 is TGTGCCAGCAGCTTGGCTACTAGCGGGTACACCGGGGAGCTGTTTTTT. This translates into CASSLATSGYTGELFF.

The rearrangement joins TRBV19 to TRBJ1-1; D gene unclear. With 8 bases removed from V and 0 bases from J, the gap between germline ends came to 10 bases. CDR3 size: 13 residues. Germline V gives CDR1 LNHDA, CDR2 SQIVND (reference sequence). CDR3 loop: CASSGRMNTEAFF. The CDR3 nucleotides are TGTGCCAGTTCCGGACGGATGAACACTGAAGCTTTCTTT. Supplemented by reference TRBV19 and TRBJ1-1, the full variable domain reads DGGITQSPKYLFRKEGQNVTLSCEQNLNHDAMYWYRQDPGQGLRLIYYSQIVNDFQKGDIAEGYSVSREKKESFPLTVTSAQKNPTAFYLCASSGRMNTEAFFGQGTRLTVV.

DNA of the CDR3: TGTGCCGGCGGGACTACAGGGACCTACGAGCAGTACTTC. Translating gives CAGGTTGTYEQYF. V usage is TRBV2 and J usage is TRBJ2-7; TRBD2 might be the D (7 bases). The germline V gene encodes CDR1 SNHLY and CDR2 FYNNEI. The CDR3 has 13 residues. V was cut by 11 bases and J by 2 bases, with 16 bases left in between.

Only one count was recorded for this clone. The chain combines TRBV2 with TRBJ2-7, with a possible D match to TRBD1 (6 bases). Trimming removed 4 bases from V and 2 bases from J, with 21 bases in between. Germline V gene data show CDR1 as SNHLY and CDR2 as FYNNEI. The CDR3 covers 17 residues. The CDR3 is CASSVSLSWDTAYEQYF. The CDR3 DNA sequence: TGTGCCAGCAGTGTTTCCCTATCATGGGACACCGCCTACGAGCAGTACTTC. Using reference TRBV2 and TRBJ2-7 for the parts outside the CDR3, the full variable domain is EPEVTQTPSHQVTQMGQEVILRCVPISNHLYFYWYRQILGQKVEFLVSFYNNEISEKSEIFDDQFSVERPDGSNFTLKIRSTKLEDSAMYFCASSVSLSWDTAYEQYFGPGTRLTVT.

The chain recombines TRBV18 with TRBJ1-1; the match to TRBD1 covers 7 bases. V shed 2 bases and J 5 bases; nucleotides not matched to a gene: 5. CDR1 is KGHSH, CDR2 LQKENI, per germline. This CDR3 has 14 amino acids. Written as DNA, the CDR3 is TGTGCCAGCTCACCAATCAGGGGGGGGACTGAAGCTTTCTTT. Translated, it gives CASSPIRGGTEAFF.

In its sample, this clone was seen a few times. V usage is TRBV28 and J usage is TRBJ2-2; 7 nucleotides align to TRBD1. Unmatched junction bases numbered 10, after V lost 5 bases and J lost 4 bases. The CDR3 spans 16 residues. Looked up from germline, CDR1 is MDHEN and CDR2 is SYDVKM. CDR3: CASSPPSGQTTGELFF. The DNA for the CDR3 is TGTGCCAGCAGTCCACCCTCGGGACAGACCACCGGGGAGCTGTTTTTT.

In this sample, this clone turned up once. The chain combines TRBV7-8 with TRBJ1-4; no firm D call. Germline assignment: CDR1 SGHVS and CDR2 FQNEAQ. There are 15 residues in the CDR3. V lost 1 base, J lost 5 bases, and 11 bases lay in between. This chain's CDR3 is CASSLVLAENEKLFF. DNA for the CDR3: TGTGCCAGCAGCTTAGTACTTGCGGAAAATGAAAAACTGTTTTTT.

This chain links TRBV7-6 with TRBJ2-2; a possible D gene is TRBD1 (6 bases). The CDR3 loop spans 15 amino acids. With 5 bases removed from V and 6 bases from J, the gap between germline ends came to 16 bases. Germline CDR1 SGHVS, CDR2 FNYEAQ. The CDR3 spells CASSGYREQPGELFF. In nucleotides, the CDR3 is TGTGCCAGCAGCGGGTACAGGGAGCAACCCGGGGAGCTGTTTTTT.

The J gene is TRBJ2-3, the V gene TRBV30, with D perhaps matching TRBD1 or TRBD2 (5 bases each). The CDR3 has 12 residues. Germline CDR1 is GTSNPN and CDR2 is SVGIG (reference sequence). Trimming removed 8 bases at V and 4 bases at J, with 13 bases between. CDR3 bases: TGTGCCCGGACGACGGGGCCAGATACGCAGTATTTT. Its translation is CARTTGPDTQYF. Full variable domain (remainder filled in from reference TRBV30 and TRBJ2-3): SQTIHQWPATLVQPVGSPLSLECTVEGTSNPNLYWYRQAAGRGLQLLFYSVGIGQISSEVPQNLSASRPQDRQFILSSKKLLLSDSGFYLCARTTGPDTQYFGPGTRLTVL.

The rearrangement links TRBV15 to TRBJ2-2, with 14 bases identical to TRBD2. The CDR3 runs to 19 residues. Germline lookup yields CDR1 LNHNV and CDR2 YYDKDF (reference sequence). The V segment lost 5 bases and the J segment 7 bases; nucleotides outside the gene matches: 15. The CDR3 region is CATSPGTSGGPGGNGELFF. The CDR3 nucleotides read TGTGCCACCAGCCCAGGGACTAGCGGGGGCCCGGGGGGCAACGGGGAGCTGTTTTTT.

This clone has only a few counts. J is TRBJ2-3 and V is TRBV7-2, with D possibly TRBD2 on 7 matching bases. Germline lookup yields CDR1 SGHTA and CDR2 FQGNSA. The CDR3 length is 12 residues. Deletions cut 8 bases from V and 10 bases from J, with 16 bases between. The CDR3 spells CASEGGSASQYF. The CDR3 nucleotides read TGTGCCAGCGAGGGGGGGAGCGCCTCGCAGTATTTT.

The chain employs TRBV5-4 and TRBJ1-3; the D gene is possibly TRBD1 (6 bases). The CDR3 runs 14 residues. The V and J ends lost 0 bases and 4 bases respectively, with 8 bases between them. Looked up from germline, CDR1 is SGHNT and CDR2 is YYREEE (reference sequence). CDR3 coding DNA: TGTGCCAGCAGCTTGGGGGACATAGGAAACACCATATATTTT. It translates to CASSLGDIGNTIYF. Based on the CDR3 plus reference TRBV5-4 and TRBJ1-3, the full variable domain is ETGVTQSPTHLIKTRGQQVTLRCSSQSGHNTVSWYQQALGQGPQFIFQYYREEENGRGNFPPRFSGLQFPNYSSELNVNALELDDSALYLCASSLGDIGNTIYFGEGSWLTVV.